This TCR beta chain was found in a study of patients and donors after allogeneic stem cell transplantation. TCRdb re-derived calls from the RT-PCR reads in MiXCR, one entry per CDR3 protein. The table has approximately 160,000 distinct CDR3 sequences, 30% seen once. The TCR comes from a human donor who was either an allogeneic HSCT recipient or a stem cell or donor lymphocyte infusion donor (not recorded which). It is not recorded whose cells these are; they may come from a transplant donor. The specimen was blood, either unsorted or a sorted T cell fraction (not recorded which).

CDR3 in DNA: TGTGCCAGCAGTCGGACAGGGCCGAGGAAAAACTACGAGCAGTACTTC. Translated: CASSRTGPRKNYEQYF. This rearrangement joins TRBV7-9 to TRBJ2-7, with 8 bases lining up with TRBD1. Germline assignment: CDR1 SEHNR and CDR2 FQNEAQ (reference sequence). V shed 6 bases and J 3 bases; nucleotides not matched to a gene: 13. The CDR3 spans 16 residues.